This passage covers 23 T cell receptor beta chains from one sample sequenced in a study of beta chain features in type 1 diabetes. The entirety of the isolated RNA underwent reverse transcription, so expressed TCRB transcripts were sequenced. Repertoires were generated with immunoSEQ multiplex PCR, while TCRdb's copy carries only in-frame clones and drops some. The sample includes 680,000 or so clones, about a sixth of them seen just once. The source material was naive CD4+ T cells from blood. These receptors were taken from a man aged 18 to 30 in good health.

This clone was picked up a small number of times. The chain employs TRBV5-6 and TRBJ2-5, with TRBD2 as a possible D gene (6 bases). This CDR3 region has 16 residues. Trimming stripped 2 bases from V and 3 bases from J, with 17 bases between. Germline values: CDR1 SGHDT, CDR2 YYEEEE. CDR3 nucleotides: TGTGCCAGCAGCTTCGGGTACGGGAGAGGAGAAGAGACCCAGTACTTC. Translated: CASSFGYGRGEETQYF. The variable domain in full, with the rest retrieved from reference TRBV5-6 and TRBJ2-5, is DAGVTQSPTHLIKTRGQQVTLRCSPKSGHDTVSWYQQALGQGPQFIFQYYEEEERQRGNFPDRFSGHQFPNYSSELNVNALLLGDSALYLCASSFGYGRGEETQYFGPGTRLLVL.

Only a few counts were recorded for this clone. DNA for the CDR3: TGTGCCAGCAGTCCCTCGACGGTCTCTAGGAACACCATATATTTT. Residues: CASSPSTVSRNTIYF. V gene TRBV27 combines with J gene TRBJ1-3, with D uncertain. Germline CDR1 reads MNHEY; CDR2 reads SMNVEV (reference sequence). Deletions cut 5 bases from V and 7 bases from J, with 18 bases between. The length of the CDR3 is 15 residues.

The chain uses TRBV18 and TRBJ2-7, with a weak D call TRBD1 (5 bases). Germline V gene data show CDR1 as KGHSH and CDR2 as LQKENI. This CDR3 contains 14 residues. The ends were cut back, 2 bases at V and 2 bases at J, with 10 bases in the middle. CDR3 in amino acids: CASSPRTQTYEQYF. CDR3 nucleotides: TGTGCCAGCTCACCAAGGACACAGACCTACGAGCAGTACTTC.

The chain recombines TRBV5-4 with TRBJ1-4, with unresolved D. This CDR3 contains 15 residues. V lost 4 bases to trimming and J lost 8 bases, with 18 bases between them. Germline CDR1 and CDR2: SGHNT and YYREEE (reference sequence). The CDR3 loop reads CASSQDLMAAEKLFF. The CDR3 DNA follows: TGTGCCAGCAGCCAAGATCTTATGGCAGCCGAAAAACTGTTTTTT.

This clone appeared a few times. The same CDR3 arises from other DNA sequences in this sample as well. In nucleotides, the CDR3 is TGTGCCAGCAGCGTAGGTCGAGATACGCAGTATTTT. Encoded protein: CASSVGRDTQYF. The chain couples TRBV9 to TRBJ2-3; no reliable D call. The CDR3 loop spans 12 amino acids. Germline assignment: CDR1 SGDLS and CDR2 YYNGEE. V was trimmed by 0 bases and J by 5 bases, leaving 4 bases between them. Full variable domain (rest looked up from reference TRBV9 and TRBJ2-3): DSGVTQTPKHLITATGQRVTLRCSPRSGDLSVYWYQQSLDQGLQFLIQYYNGEERAKGNILERFSAQQFPDLHSELNLSSLELGDSALYFCASSVGRDTQYFGPGTRLTVL.

The chain combines TRBV2 with TRBJ2-3, with 11 bases lining up with TRBD2. The CDR3 extends over 15 amino acids. V lost 4 bases to trimming and J lost 7 bases; unmatched junction nucleotides: 7. Germline V gives CDR1 SNHLY, CDR2 FYNNEI. The CDR3 loop is CASSATSGSWYTQYF. CDR3 DNA: TGTGCCAGCAGTGCCACTAGCGGGAGTTGGTATACGCAGTATTTT.

This clone has a handful of counts. The J gene is TRBJ2-3, the V gene TRBV21-1; TRBD2 is the table's D call, not checked against the DNA. TRBV21-1 is listed as a pseudogene. This CDR3 is built from 16 residues. The CDR3 here is CASSKLRTSGTDTQYF. The CDR3 nucleotides read TGTGCCAGCAGCAAGTTAAGGACTAGCGGCACAGATACGCAGTATTTT.

V gene TRBV27 combines with J gene TRBJ1-4; 11 positions match TRBD1. The CDR3 covers 18 residues. In germline, CDR1 is MNHEY, CDR2 SMNVEV (reference sequence). J lost 1 base, V lost 1 base, and 5 bases had no gene match. CDR3 loop: CASSLYPGQGVTNEKLFF. CDR3 nucleotide sequence: TGTGCCAGCAGTTTATATCCGGGACAGGGGGTAACTAATGAAAAACTGTTTTTT.

The genes are TRBV19 and TRBJ1-2, with 7 positions matching TRBD1. The V and J ends lost 5 bases and 3 bases, in that order; junction bases with no gene match: 3. Looked up from germline, CDR1 is LNHDA and CDR2 is SQIVND (reference sequence). The CDR3 runs to 13 residues. The CDR3 DNA reads as TGTGCCAGTAGTGGGGACAGTCACTATGGCTACACCTTC. Protein sequence: CASSGDSHYGYTF.

This clone was counted only a few times. CDR3 in amino acids: CASSGYRDPATEAFF. CDR3 sequence (DNA): TGTGCCAGCAGCGGATACAGGGATCCTGCCACTGAAGCTTTCTTT. The genes are TRBV7-2 and TRBJ1-1; D is perhaps TRBD1 (6 bases). The V and J ends lost 5 bases and 4 bases respectively, with 17 bases between them. This CDR3 region has 15 residues. CDR1 SGHTA and CDR2 FQGNSA come from the germline V gene.

This clone was seen only a few times. This chain links TRBV9 with TRBJ2-7, with 13 nucleotides matching TRBD2. Germline V CDR1 and CDR2: SGDLS, YYNGEE. The V gene end was trimmed by 1 base and the J gene end by 6 bases; junction bases not matched to a gene: 4. This CDR3 region has 15 residues. The CDR3: CASSVTSGGAGEQYF. The CDR3, as DNA: TGTGCCAGCAGCGTAACTAGCGGGGGGGCCGGCGAGCAGTACTTC.

The chain joins TRBV18 to TRBJ1-5; D not resolved. Germline V CDR1 and CDR2: KGHSH, LQKENI. Trimming cost V 6 bases and J 4 bases, with 13 bases left between them. This CDR3 comprises 14 residues. The CDR3: CASSQGSLNQPQHF. CDR3 DNA: TGTGCCAGCTCGCAAGGGAGCTTAAATCAGCCCCAGCATTTT.

The CDR3 DNA is TGTGCCAGCAGCTTAGGGTTTGCAGTAATAGTCTCCTACAATGAGCAGTTCTTC. Residues: CASSLGFAVIVSYNEQFF. The gene calls are TRBV7-9 and TRBJ2-1; D not resolved. The CDR3 is 18 residues long. The germline V gene has CDR1 SEHNR and CDR2 FQNEAQ (reference sequence). With 1 base removed from V and 0 bases from J, the gap between germline ends came to 16 bases.

This chain joins TRBV7-3 and TRBJ2-1; a weak D match, TRBD1 (7 bases). Trimming removed 5 bases from V and 7 bases from J, with 15 bases in between. Germline lookup yields CDR1 SGHTA and CDR2 FQGTGA. This CDR3 region has 14 residues. This chain's CDR3 is CASSDNRGGNEQFF. The CDR3 DNA follows: TGTGCCAGCAGCGATAACAGGGGAGGTAATGAGCAGTTCTTC.

This clone has only a few counts. The chain couples TRBV5-4 to TRBJ2-1; 8 bases agree with TRBD2. This CDR3 spans 15 amino acids. The J segment lost 5 bases and the V segment lost 0 bases, leaving 4 bases of the junction unmatched. Germline V lookup: CDR1 SGHNT, CDR2 YYREEE (reference sequence). The CDR3 sequence is CASSLGVAGNNEQFF. CDR3 nucleotide sequence: TGTGCCAGCAGCTTGGGGGTAGCGGGGAACAATGAGCAGTTCTTC.

This clone has just a few counts. The J gene is TRBJ2-5, the V gene TRBV7-2, with D possibly being TRBD2 (5 bases). Trimming took off 4 bases at V and 2 bases at J, with 8 bases between the two ends. Germline CDR1 and CDR2: SGHTA and FQGNSA. The CDR3 is made up of 13 amino acids. CDR3 nucleotide sequence: TGTGCCAGCAGCTCCGGGAAACAAGAGACCCAGTACTTC. Its translation is CASSSGKQETQYF.

The J gene is TRBJ2-7, the V gene TRBV4-2, with D perhaps TRBD2 (6 bases). The length of the CDR3 is 16 residues. Germline V lookup: CDR1 LGHNA, CDR2 YNFKEQ. The V end was cut by 2 bases, the J end by 8 bases, with 22 bases between. Here the CDR3 reads CASSQPIRGGPGKQYF. Here the CDR3 DNA reads TGTGCCAGCAGCCAACCCATAAGAGGAGGGCCGGGTAAGCAGTACTTC.

This chain uses TRBV7-2 with TRBJ1-1, with 7 bases that match TRBD1. Trimming took 6 bases from V and 0 from J; bases not matched to a gene: 7. CDR1 is SGHTA, CDR2 FQGNSA, per germline. The CDR3 contains 15 residues. The CDR3 spells CASRGDGTVNTEAFF. As DNA, the CDR3 is TGTGCCAGCAGGGGGGATGGGACAGTGAACACTGAAGCTTTCTTT.

This clone has a handful of counts. The V gene is TRBV9, the J gene TRBJ2-5; tentative D call: TRBD1 (6 bases). Germline CDR1 reads SGDLS; CDR2 reads YYNGEE. The CDR3 has 20 residues. The V and J ends lost 1 base and 4 bases respectively, with 29 bases between them. The CDR3 DNA is TGTGCCAGCAGCGTAATGGGGGAAACAGGGAGCCGAAGTATGGTAGAGACCCAGTACTTC. This encodes CASSVMGETGSRSMVETQYF. The entire variable domain, with the rest obtained from reference TRBV9 and TRBJ2-5, is as follows: DSGVTQTPKHLITATGQRVTLRCSPRSGDLSVYWYQQSLDQGLQFLIQYYNGEERAKGNILERFSAQQFPDLHSELNLSSLELGDSALYFCASSVMGETGSRSMVETQYFGPGTRLLVL.

V usage is TRBV25-1 and J usage is TRBJ1-5, with D possibly TRBD1 on 6 matching bases. The CDR3 has 15 residues. The germline CDR1 and CDR2 sequences are MGHDK and SYGVNS. The germline V and J ends were trimmed by 4 bases and 8 bases, with 18 bases remaining between them. CDR3 coding DNA: TGTGCCAGCAGTGTTGGAGGGGGGATGTTTAAGCCCCAGCATTTT. This encodes CASSVGGGMFKPQHF.

The V and J genes are TRBV7-2 and TRBJ2-2; TRBD2 matches 7 bases. Germline assignment: CDR1 SGHTA and CDR2 FQGNSA. The V gene end was trimmed by 6 bases and the J gene end by 0 bases; junction bases not matched to a gene: 7. This CDR3 spans 16 amino acids. This CDR3 reads CASRIRREPNTGELFF. The DNA of the CDR3 is TGTGCCAGCAGAATACGGCGGGAGCCGAACACCGGGGAGCTGTTTTTT.

The rearrangement uses TRBV6-5 and TRBJ1-1; TRBD1 is a possible D gene (5 bases). The CDR3 covers 13 residues. CDR1 and CDR2 (germline): MNHEY, SVGAGI. V was shortened by 1 base and J by 4 bases, with 7 bases between the two germline ends. DNA of the CDR3: TGTGCCAGCAGTTACTACGGGACCACTGAAGCTTTCTTT. This encodes CASSYYGTTEAFF.

The V call is TRBV4-2, the J call TRBJ1-4; D remains unclear. The V and J ends lost 0 bases and 8 bases respectively, with 19 bases between them. The CDR3 spans 17 residues. Germline V gives CDR1 LGHNA, CDR2 YNFKEQ. CDR3 in DNA: TGTGCCAGCAGCCAAGACGTTGCCTTAGGGTTTGGAGAAAAACTGTTTTTT. It specifies CASSQDVALGFGEKLFF.